The source of this T cell receptor beta chain is a study of cytomegalovirus exposure and HLA in healthy donors. Study information: Samples from HLA-typed donors yielded approximately 80 million unique TCRs in an early data release. Overall study results and limits: Among the CMV-associated chains, three were confirmed in vitro as specific for CMV antigens. Researchers reported in a later analysis that a missense DCLRE1C variant was tied to TCR beta V- and J-gene trimming.

This clone was picked up a small number of times. Its antigen is as yet unknown. This CDR3 comprises 15 residues. The J segment lost 2 bases and the V segment lost 6 bases, leaving 2 bases of the junction unmatched. In germline, CDR1 is SGHAT, CDR2 FQNNGV. The PCR had 60 Vbeta and 13 Jbeta primers. Clones were sequenced by immunoSEQ multiplex PCR, and TCRdb holds only the in-frame ones, with some missing. The table shows 95,000 to 100,000 clones, with around 77% occurring only once. The specimen sequenced was PBMCs. This TCR came from a female donor in good health and CMV-seronegative. The rearrangement uses TRBV11-2 and TRBJ2-3; TRBD2 agrees at 13 bases. Here the CDR3 reads CASRTSGRPTDTQYF. The CDR3 DNA follows: TGTGCCAGCAGGACTAGCGGGAGGCCCACAGATACGCAGTATTTT.